Included here is one T cell receptor (beta chain) sequence, with context. Its specificity is unknown. A marrow graft followed busulfan-fludarabine conditioning, with cyclophosphamide on days +3 and +4. Sequenced by immunoSEQ multiplex PCR; TCRdb stores in-frame clones only, minus some. This table has fewer than 13,000 clones, approximately 86% appearing once. This specimen comes from a study of T cells after posttransplantation cyclophosphamide. Study-wide results and caveats: Skin or GI-infiltrating T cells shared few TRB sequences with blood. Later blood repertoires were often dominated by clones from the donor CD8+ memory compartment.

Germline CDR1 and CDR2: PRHDT and FYEKMQ (reference sequence). The V gene lost 1 base and the J gene lost 8 bases, with 9 bases spanning the gap. This CDR3 comprises 13 residues. The TCR was taken from a male patient between 25 and 39 years old who received an allogeneic stem cell transplant from a related donor, was CMV-positive, and had acute GVHD only. Some T cells may originate from the graft donor. The source material was CD4+ T cells sorted from PBMCs, sampled after allogeneic stem cell transplant with posttransplant cyclophosphamide. The rearrangement joins TRBV13 to TRBJ2-1, with a possible D match to TRBD2 (5 bases). DNA of the CDR3: TGTGCCAGCAGCTTAGCGGGGTTCGATGAGCAGTTCTTC. Its protein product is CASSLAGFDEQFF.